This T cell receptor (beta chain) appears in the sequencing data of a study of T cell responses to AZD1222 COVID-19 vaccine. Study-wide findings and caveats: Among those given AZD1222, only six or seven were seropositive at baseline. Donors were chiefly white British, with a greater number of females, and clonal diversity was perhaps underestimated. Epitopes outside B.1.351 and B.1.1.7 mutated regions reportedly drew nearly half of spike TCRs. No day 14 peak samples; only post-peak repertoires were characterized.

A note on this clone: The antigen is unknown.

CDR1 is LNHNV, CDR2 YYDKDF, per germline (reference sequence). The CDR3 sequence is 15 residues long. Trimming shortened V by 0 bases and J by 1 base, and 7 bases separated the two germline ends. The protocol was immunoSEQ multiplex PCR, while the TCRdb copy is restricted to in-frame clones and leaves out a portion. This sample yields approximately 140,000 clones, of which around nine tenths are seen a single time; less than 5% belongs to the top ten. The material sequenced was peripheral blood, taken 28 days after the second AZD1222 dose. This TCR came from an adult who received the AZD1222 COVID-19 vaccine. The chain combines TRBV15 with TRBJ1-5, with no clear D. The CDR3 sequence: CATSRDRLSNQPQHF. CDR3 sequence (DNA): TGTGCCACCAGCAGAGATCGGTTGAGCAATCAGCCCCAGCATTTT. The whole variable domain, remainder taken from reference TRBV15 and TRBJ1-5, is DAMVIQNPRYQVTQFGKPVTLSCSQTLNHNVMYWYQQKSSQAPKLLFHYYDKDFNNEADTPDNFQSRRPNTSFCFLDIRSPGLGDTAMYLCATSRDRLSNQPQHFGDGTRLSIL.